Following are 20 T cell receptor beta chains from one sample sequenced in a study of blood T cell repertoires in COVID-19. Only in-frame clones appear in the TCRdb table, and some are missing; sequencing was by immunoSEQ multiplex PCR. The data contain about 67,000 clones, approximately 79% of them singletons. Sequencing used peripheral blood. The receptors derive from a woman aged 60-75 years with acute or convalescent COVID-19.

This clone came up a few times. J is TRBJ2-3 and V is TRBV5-1, with 10 bases matching TRBD2. The CDR3 is 15 amino acids. In germline, CDR1 is SGHRS, CDR2 YFSETQ. Trimming removed 0 bases from V and 6 bases from J; junction bases left unmatched: 4. The CDR3 DNA sequence: TGCGCCAGCAGCTTGGCTCTAGCGGGGGCGGATACGCAGTATTTT. It codes for CASSLALAGADTQYF. Full variable domain (outside the CDR3, taken from reference TRBV5-1 and TRBJ2-3): KAGVTQTPRYLIKTRGQQVTLSCSPISGHRSVSWYQQTPGQGLQFLFEYFSETQRNKGNFPGRFSGRQFSNSRSEMNVSTLELGDSALYLCASSLALAGADTQYFGPGTRLTVL.

The gene calls are TRBV24-1 and TRBJ2-1; tentative D call: TRBD2 (7 bases). The CDR3 extends over 15 amino acids. In germline, CDR1 is KGHDR, CDR2 SFDVKD. V was clipped by 4 bases and J by 8 bases, with 17 bases between them. CDR3 loop: CATSDPGGPLDEQFF. DNA for the CDR3: TGTGCCACCAGTGACCCCGGGGGGCCCCTCGATGAGCAGTTCTTC.

The chain recombines TRBV30 with TRBJ2-3; 12 nucleotides match TRBD2. The junction had 5 bases not matched to a gene; V was cut back by 3 bases and J by 4 bases. Per germline, CDR1 GTSNPN and CDR2 SVGIG (reference sequence). The CDR3 is 15 residues long. The CDR3 DNA reads as TGTGCCTGGAGCCCAACTAGCGGGGGGCCAGATACGCAGTATTTT. Translation: CAWSPTSGGPDTQYF.

The chain uses TRBV10-3 and TRBJ1-4, with 7 bases lining up with TRBD1. Germline V gene lookup returns CDR1 ENHRY and CDR2 SYGVKD. V gave up 11 bases and J gave up 7 bases; unmatched junction bases: 10. CDR3 length: 13 residues. CDR3 residues: CAVREGAVEKLFF. DNA of the CDR3: TGTGCCGTTCGGGAGGGGGCGGTTGAAAAACTGTTTTTT.

This rearrangement joins TRBV16 to TRBJ2-2; D remains unclear. The germline CDR1 and CDR2 sequences are KGHSY and FQNENV. The CDR3 totals 15 residues. With 4 bases removed from V and 0 bases from J, the gap between germline ends came to 9 bases. CDR3 bases: TGTGCCAGCAGCCTGACATCCGCGAACACCGGGGAGCTGTTTTTT. Translated: CASSLTSANTGELFF.

This clone appeared once. The gene calls are TRBV7-2 and TRBJ2-7; no clear D. The germline gives CDR1 SGHTA, CDR2 FQGNSA. With 2 bases removed from V and 3 bases from J, the gap between germline ends came to 14 bases. The CDR3 covers 15 residues. The CDR3 coding sequence is TGTGCCAGCAGCTTAATGGCCGTGGGCCGCTACGAGCAGTACTTC. This sequence encodes CASSLMAVGRYEQYF.

This sequence joins TRBV7-2 and TRBJ1-5; D unclear. Germline V gives CDR1 SGHTA, CDR2 FQGNSA. The CDR3 sequence is 13 residues long. V lost 5 bases, J lost 6 bases, and 11 bases lay in between. Here the CDR3 DNA reads TGTGCCAGCAGCCTATTCTCTCTTCAGCCCCAGCATTTT. The encoded protein is CASSLFSLQPQHF.

The gene calls are TRBV1 and TRBJ1-1; the D call of TRBD1 is as the table states it, not checked on the DNA. TRBV1 is classified as a pseudogene. The CDR3 extends over 18 amino acids. The CDR3 region has the DNA TGCACCAGCAGCCAAGTTGGCAGAGACACGACAGGCGGGTCTGAAGCTTTCTTT. It yields the protein CTSSQVGRDTTGGSEAFF.

The CDR3 reads CASSFSGNYGYTF. CDR3 DNA: TGTGCCAGCAGTTTTTCAGGGAACTATGGCTACACCTTC. This rearrangement joins TRBV27 to TRBJ1-2; D is possibly TRBD1 (5 bases). Germline CDR1 is MNHEY and CDR2 is SMNVEV (reference sequence). V was cut by 3 bases and J by 2 bases, with 7 bases left in between. CDR3 length: 13 residues.

The CDR3, as DNA: TGTGCCAGCAGCCAAGACCCTAGCGGGGGCCTCCTTCAGACCCAGTACTTC. It is translated as CASSQDPSGGLLQTQYF. The chain recombines TRBV4-2 with TRBJ2-5, with 10 bases matching TRBD2. This CDR3 is 17 amino acids long. V lost 0 bases and J lost 6; bases outside the gene matches: 10. Germline V gene lookup returns CDR1 LGHNA and CDR2 YNFKEQ.

The J gene is TRBJ2-5, the V gene TRBV9, with 16 bases aligning to TRBD2. V lost 2 bases, J lost 3 bases, and 1 base stayed unmatched. Germline loops: CDR1 SGDLS, CDR2 YYNGEE. The CDR3 has 16 residues. The CDR3 nucleotides read TGTGCCAGCAGCGTGGGGACTAGCGGGGGGGAAGAGACCCAGTACTTC. Amino acid sequence: CASSVGTSGGEETQYF.

This chain uses TRBV4-2 with TRBJ1-1, with unresolved D. CDR1 is LGHNA, CDR2 YNFKEQ, per germline. The CDR3 contains 14 residues. Trimming stripped 0 bases from V and 8 bases from J, with 13 bases between. The CDR3 coding sequence is TGTGCCAGCAGCCAAGAAAGATCCGACTTGGAAGCTTTCTTT. Amino acids: CASSQERSDLEAFF.

The chain links TRBV4-1 to TRBJ2-5; 11 bases fit TRBD2. The ends lost 2 bases at V and 2 bases at J; junction bases unmatched: 4. This CDR3 comprises 16 residues. The germline V gene encodes CDR1 MGHRA and CDR2 YSYEKL. The chain's CDR3 is CASSQRLAGPQETQYF. The DNA of the CDR3 is TGCGCCAGCAGCCAAAGACTAGCGGGGCCACAAGAGACCCAGTACTTC.

The rearrangement uses TRBV6-1 and TRBJ1-5, with a weak D call TRBD1 (5 bases). V was pared by 4 bases and J by 4 bases, with 17 bases between. Germline V lookup: CDR1 MNHNS, CDR2 SASEGT. This CDR3 is built from 16 residues. CDR3 loop: CASSGRQAGLNQPQHF. The CDR3 bases are TGTGCCAGCAGTGGCCGTCAGGCGGGACTTAATCAGCCCCAGCATTTT.

This clone was observed a single time. The V gene is TRBV11-2, the J gene TRBJ1-1, with a tentative D call TRBD1 (6 bases). The V end lost 6 bases, the J end lost 4 bases, and 15 bases lay between the germline ends. The CDR3 loop spans 14 amino acids. Germline V gene sequence: CDR1 SGHAT, CDR2 FQNNGV. The CDR3 coding sequence is TGTGCCAGCAGGATCGTGGGGGCCCCCACTGAAGCTTTCTTT. The encoded protein is CASRIVGAPTEAFF.

The CDR3 sequence: CASSLGLYGYTF. Written as DNA, the CDR3 is TGTGCCAGCAGCTTGGGTCTATATGGCTACACCTTC. The V gene is TRBV5-4, the J gene TRBJ1-2, with D uncertain. The V end lost 0 bases, the J end lost 5 bases, and 5 bases lay between the germline ends. The CDR3 has 12 residues. From germline, CDR1 is SGHNT and CDR2 YYREEE (reference sequence).

This rearrangement joins TRBV6-1 to TRBJ1-6; possible D gene TRBD1, 5 bases. Germline lookup yields CDR1 MNHNS and CDR2 SASEGT. V lost 0 bases to trimming and J lost 7 bases, with 10 bases between them. CDR3 length: 15 residues. The chain's CDR3 is CASSEAAGQNSPLHF. Written as DNA, the CDR3 is TGTGCCAGCAGTGAAGCCGCAGGGCAGAATTCACCCCTCCACTTT.

The chain joins TRBV12-5 to TRBJ2-7; 8 bases are a match to TRBD1. This CDR3 is built from 14 residues. Trimming removed 4 bases from V and 0 bases from J; junction bases left unmatched: 2. Germline values: CDR1 LGHNT, CDR2 FRNRAP. CDR3 nucleotide sequence: TGTGCTAGTGGTTGGACAGGGAGCTCCTACGAGCAGTACTTC. This translates into CASGWTGSSYEQYF.

This clone was found once. The same CDR3 is also encoded by other DNA sequences in this sample. The chain has TRBV11-2 and TRBJ2-5, with 8 bases lining up with TRBD2. Germline V gives CDR1 SGHAT, CDR2 FQNNGV. Losses at the gene ends were 5 bases for V and 2 bases for J; bases not matched to a gene: 10. CDR3 length equals 16 residues. The CDR3 protein is CASSLRGGGGQETQYF. The CDR3 DNA sequence: TGTGCCAGCAGCCTCCGGGGGGGCGGGGGGCAAGAGACCCAGTACTTC.

This chain links TRBV18 with TRBJ1-4; a possible D gene is TRBD1 (5 bases). Germline assignment: CDR1 KGHSH and CDR2 LQKENI. Trimming stripped 3 bases from V and 12 bases from J, with 14 bases between. This CDR3 is built from 13 residues. This CDR3 reads CASSPGTPGELFF. CDR3 nucleotide sequence: TGTGCCAGCTCACCGGGAACTCCGGGGGAACTGTTTTTT.